The table lists the clone carrying this T cell receptor beta chain with a few counts. The whole isolated RNA underwent reverse transcription, so sequencing captured expressed TCRB transcripts. Method: immunoSEQ multiplex PCR; TCRdb's copy keeps in-frame clones and lacks some. This sample carries fewer than 550,000 clones, approximately 10% of them seen once, and the ten largest clones take approximately 0.05%. This sample was taken from a study of beta chain features in type 1 diabetes. The CDR3 has 17 residues. Losses at the gene ends were 6 bases for V and 2 bases for J; bases not matched to a gene: 16. In germline, CDR1 is LNHDA, CDR2 SQIVND (reference sequence).

The chain uses TRBV19 and TRBJ2-7, with 7 nucleotides matching TRBD2. The sequencing input was naive CD4+ T cells from blood. The receptor's source is a woman aged 18-29 years in good health. CDR3: CASRRASGTFGAYEQYF. The CDR3 DNA reads as TGTGCCAGTAGACGCGCTAGCGGAACGTTTGGAGCCTACGAGCAGTACTTC.